The 20 T cell receptor beta chains in this list originate from one sample, sequenced in a study of hypomethylating agent response in myelodysplastic syndrome (dated by TCRdb to about 2021). Library preparation was by the immunoSEQ multiplex PCR assay. TCRdb's version of the immuneACCESS table is confined to in-frame rearrangements and falls short of the full clone set. An unresolved V gene accounts for under half of the shortfall where checked; the remainder is of unknown origin. Recorded for this sample are about 6,600 clones; more than 80% of them occurred a single time. Of the sample, 26% is held by the ten largest clones. This sample comprised bone marrow, obtained before or after starting hypomethylating agent treatment for myelodysplastic syndrome (not recorded which). These TCRs come from a human donor with myelodysplastic syndrome.

This clone was seen a few times. The rearrangement links TRBV9 to TRBJ2-1; 7 bases are shared with TRBD2. The CDR3 length is 15 residues. CDR1 is SGDLS, CDR2 YYNGEE, per germline. V was pared by 4 bases and J by 4 bases, with 8 bases of the junction left unmatched. The CDR3 DNA follows: TGTGCCAGCAGCCTGCTGACTAGCAAATACAATGAGCAGTTCTTC. The encoded protein is CASSLLTSKYNEQFF.

The chain carries TRBV5-5 and TRBJ1-2; no clear D. The CDR3 covers 14 residues. Germline CDR1 is SGHKS and CDR2 is YYEKEE (reference sequence). Trimming pared 3 bases from V and 4 bases from J, leaving 13 bases between. Here the CDR3 reads CASSSYGESYGYTF. The DNA of the CDR3 is TGTGCCAGCAGCTCGTATGGGGAGAGCTATGGCTACACCTTC.

This chain links TRBV25-1 with TRBJ1-5, with no clear D. The CDR3 loop spans 14 amino acids. Per the germline V gene, CDR1 is MGHDK and CDR2 is SYGVNS. The ends were cut back, 10 bases at V and 3 bases at J, with 16 bases in the middle. In DNA form, the CDR3 reads TGTGCCACCTCCAGATTGGGGATCAATCAGCCCCAGCATTTT. This codes for CATSRLGINQPQHF. Together with reference TRBV25-1 and TRBJ1-5, the CDR3 gives the full variable domain: EADIYQTPRYLVIGTGKKITLECSQTMGHDKMYWYQQDPGMELHLIHYSYGVNSTEKGDLSSESTVSRIRTEHFPLTLESARPSHTSQYLCATSRLGINQPQHFGDGTRLSIL.

The J gene is TRBJ1-1, the V gene TRBV6-6; TRBD1 matches at 7 bases. Germline trimming cut 5 bases from V and 2 bases from J; bases unmatched to any gene: 11. Germline CDR1 reads MNHNY; CDR2 reads SVGAGI (reference sequence). This CDR3 contains 16 residues. This chain's CDR3 is CASSLTLGQLNTEAFF. The CDR3 DNA reads TGTGCCAGCAGTCTGACGCTGGGACAGCTCAACACTGAAGCTTTCTTT.

The chain recombines TRBV2 with TRBJ2-7, with 8 nucleotides matching TRBD2. Germline V gene lookup returns CDR1 SNHLY and CDR2 FYNNEI. Trimming removed 7 bases from V and 7 bases from J; junction bases left unmatched: 9. The CDR3 runs 13 residues. The CDR3 is CASTGLASREQYF. The CDR3 region has the DNA TGTGCCAGCACCGGACTAGCATCGCGGGAGCAGTACTTC.

J is TRBJ2-3 and V is TRBV14; D gene uncertain. This CDR3 is 18 amino acids long. V gave up 0 bases and J gave up 0 bases, with 16 bases separating them. CDR1 is SGHDN and CDR2 is FVKESK in the germline V gene. The DNA of the CDR3 is TGTGCCAGCAGCCAAGATCCCCGAGTGTACTCTAGCACAGATACGCAGTATTTT. The encoded protein is CASSQDPRVYSSTDTQYF.

The V call is TRBV9, the J call TRBJ2-7; D may match TRBD1 or TRBD2 (5 bases each). Germline V gene data show CDR1 as SGDLS and CDR2 as YYNGEE. This CDR3 comprises 15 residues. The V and J ends lost 2 bases and 2 bases respectively, with 14 bases between them. As DNA, the CDR3 is TGTGCCAGCAGCGTGGGAGACAGCATACCCTACGAGCAGTACTTC. Protein product: CASSVGDSIPYEQYF.

This clone has more than one count but fewer than ten. V gene TRBV7-2 combines with J gene TRBJ1-1; the D gene is possibly TRBD1 (6 bases). This CDR3 has 16 residues. Germline assignment: CDR1 SGHTA and CDR2 FQGNSA. Trimming stripped 6 bases from V and 1 base from J, with 18 bases between. The chain's CDR3 is CASRALGGQTNTEAFF. The CDR3, as DNA: TGTGCCAGCAGGGCCCTTGGAGGACAGACGAACACTGAAGCTTTCTTT.

V usage is TRBV5-1 and J usage is TRBJ2-3; TRBD1 or TRBD2 may be the D gene (7 bases each). V lost 4 bases and J lost 0, with 18 bases in between. The CDR3 is made up of 17 amino acids. Germline assignment: CDR1 SGHRS and CDR2 YFSETQ. CDR3 DNA: TGCGCCAGCAGCCCGAATAACAGGGGAGGGAGCACAGATACGCAGTATTTT. Translation gives CASSPNNRGGSTDTQYF.

The CDR3 protein is CASSLTGGGSPLHF. As DNA, the CDR3 is TGTGCCAGCAGCTTAACAGGGGGCGGATCACCCCTCCACTTT. This chain connects TRBV7-3 to TRBJ1-6; TRBD1 agrees at 7 bases. The CDR3 runs 14 residues. The V gene end was trimmed by 0 bases and the J gene end by 10 bases; junction bases not matched to a gene: 3. CDR1 is SGHTA, CDR2 FQGTGA, per germline.

This sequence joins TRBV4-1 and TRBJ2-7, with D perhaps TRBD2 (6 bases). V was clipped by 0 bases and J by 4 bases, with 16 bases between them. There are 16 residues in the CDR3. Germline values: CDR1 MGHRA, CDR2 YSYEKL. CDR3 protein: CASSQDVGGTPYEQYF. CDR3 DNA sequence: TGCGCCAGCAGCCAAGATGTCGGCGGGACCCCTTACGAGCAGTACTTC.

This clone was observed a few times. CDR3 residues: CASSSDGSGSPLHF. In DNA form, the CDR3 reads TGTGCCAGCAGCTCGGACGGTTCGGGTTCACCCCTCCACTTT. The V and J genes are TRBV5-4 and TRBJ1-6, with D hard to call. Germline CDR1 and CDR2: SGHNT and YYREEE (reference sequence). The V gene lost 3 bases and the J gene lost 9 bases, with 13 bases spanning the gap. This CDR3 comprises 14 residues.

This chain uses TRBV6-5 with TRBJ2-1; 8 nucleotides align to TRBD1. Germline CDR1 reads MNHEY; CDR2 reads SVGAGI. Unmatched junction bases numbered 4, after V lost 6 bases and J lost 0 bases. The CDR3 extends over 15 amino acids. The CDR3 loop is CASRNRGSSYNEQFF. CDR3 DNA sequence: TGTGCCAGCAGAAACAGGGGGAGCTCCTACAATGAGCAGTTCTTC.

The rearrangement joins TRBV28 to TRBJ1-3; TRBD1 is a possible D gene (5 bases). The V gene's germline CDR1 is MDHEN and CDR2 SYDVKM. The CDR3 spans 15 residues. V gave up 6 bases and J gave up 4 bases, with 16 bases separating them. Here the CDR3 DNA reads TGTGCCAGCAGCCCACCGTGGCAGGGAGGAAACACCATATATTTT. Translation: CASSPPWQGGNTIYF.

The J gene is TRBJ1-2, the V gene TRBV5-1; a possible D gene is TRBD1 (5 bases). Trimming left V 0 bases short and J 5 bases short, with 14 bases between. The CDR3 spans 15 residues. CDR1 is SGHRS, CDR2 YFSETQ, per germline. The CDR3: CASSLEGPRVYGYTF. For the CDR3, the DNA is TGCGCCAGCAGCTTGGAGGGACCACGGGTTTATGGCTACACCTTC.

This clone is large within its sample. The chain links TRBV11-2 to TRBJ1-4; 7 nucleotides agree with TRBD1. The V segment lost 4 bases and the J segment 4 bases; nucleotides outside the gene matches: 9. The germline gives CDR1 SGHAT, CDR2 FQNNGV. The CDR3 length is 16 residues. This chain's CDR3 is CASSSPGGGYNEKLFF. The CDR3 DNA is TGTGCCAGCAGCTCCCCAGGGGGTGGTTATAATGAAAAACTGTTTTTT.

This sequence joins TRBV6-5 and TRBJ1-6; perhaps TRBD1 as D (5 bases). V shed 5 bases and J shed 6 bases, with 5 bases lying between them. The CDR3 loop spans 12 amino acids. CDR1 is MNHEY, CDR2 SVGAGI, per germline. CDR3 region: CASSQGNSPLHF. CDR3 nucleotide sequence: TGTGCCAGCAGTCAGGGTAATTCACCCCTCCACTTT.

This clone was seen more than once but under ten times. This chain connects TRBV19 to TRBJ1-5; 7 nucleotides match TRBD1. Germline V gives CDR1 LNHDA, CDR2 SQIVND (reference sequence). The V segment lost 0 bases and the J segment 9 bases; nucleotides outside the gene matches: 8. This CDR3 contains 15 residues. The CDR3 is CASSIDQGGTWPQHF. The DNA of the CDR3 is TGTGCCAGTAGTATAGATCAGGGGGGTACATGGCCCCAGCATTTT.

The chain is built from TRBV19 and TRBJ2-2, with TRBD1 identical over 7 bases. J lost 3 bases, V lost 2 bases, and 6 bases had no gene match. The CDR3 spans 16 residues. Germline loops: CDR1 LNHDA, CDR2 SQIVND (reference sequence). CDR3 loop: CASSILTGLYTGELFF. In nucleotides, the CDR3 is TGTGCCAGTAGTATACTGACAGGGCTCTACACCGGGGAGCTGTTTTTT.

This clone has just one count. The chain employs TRBV15 and TRBJ2-5; 8 nucleotides line up with TRBD1. The DNA end lines up better with TRBJ2-7; the J call may be wrong. Germline assignment: CDR1 LNHNV and CDR2 YYDKDF (reference sequence). The CDR3 is made up of 16 amino acids. CDR3 in amino acids: CATSRPRTGMGYEQYF. The CDR3 DNA follows: TGTGCCACCAGCAGACCTAGGACAGGGATGGGCTACGAGCAGTACTTC.